The next 26 T cell receptor beta chains were all read from a single sample in a study of T cells after yellow fever vaccination. TCRdb called the 5' RACE reads again in MiXCR, with one record for every CDR3 protein. The table has about 210,000 distinct CDR3 sequences, less than 3.5% seen once. The input for sequencing was CD4+ T cells sorted from PBMCs, taken 10 days after the yellow fever booster vaccination. The receptor set was obtained from a man aged 18 to 30 who received the YFV17D yellow fever vaccine.

V is TRBV5-1 and J is TRBJ2-7; 11 nucleotides line up with TRBD1. J gave up 2 bases and V 6 bases, and 10 bases lay outside the gene matches. Germline loops: CDR1 SGHRS, CDR2 YFSETQ. The CDR3 loop spans 16 amino acids. CDR3 region: CASTPPGTGGPYEQYF. The DNA for the CDR3 is TGCGCCAGCACCCCGCCCGGGACAGGGGGACCCTACGAGCAGTACTTC.

This clonotype has just a few counts. The chain has TRBV30 and TRBJ1-1, with 8 bases matching TRBD1. V gave up 0 bases and J gave up 4 bases; unmatched junction bases: 4. The CDR3 totals 14 residues. Germline CDR1 is GTSNPN and CDR2 is SVGIG (reference sequence). The CDR3 DNA reads as TGTGCCTGGAGTGTACAGGGGGTGGTCACTGAAGCTTTCTTT. Translation: CAWSVQGVVTEAFF.

The chain couples TRBV20-1 to TRBJ1-5; D unresolved. V was shortened by 1 base and J by 9 bases, with 10 bases between the two germline ends. Germline CDR1 reads DFQATT; CDR2 reads SNEGSKA (reference sequence). The length of the CDR3 is 12 residues. The CDR3 protein is CSARVRTGPQHF. In DNA form, the CDR3 reads TGCAGTGCTAGAGTCCGAACTGGGCCCCAGCATTTT.

This clonotype has ten or more counts. This chain links TRBV7-2 with TRBJ2-3, with 11 bases lining up with TRBD2. The CDR3 covers 14 residues. Germline CDR1 reads SGHTA; CDR2 reads FQGNSA. V shed 5 bases and J 8 bases; nucleotides not matched to a gene: 6. The CDR3 nucleotides are TGTGCCAGCAGCGTACTAGCGGGGGAAGGTACGCAGTATTTT. Protein: CASSVLAGEGTQYF. The full variable domain, its missing parts supplied by reference TRBV7-2 and TRBJ2-3, is GAGVSQSPSNKVTEKGKDVELRCDPISGHTALYWYRQSLGQGLEFLIYFQGNSAPDKSGLPSDRFSAERTGGSVSTLTIQRTQQEDSAVYLCASSVLAGEGTQYFGPGTRLTVL.

The V call is TRBV5-1, the J call TRBJ1-4; 7 bases line up with TRBD1. Germline-derived CDR1 and CDR2 are SGHRS and YFSETQ. The CDR3 covers 16 residues. Trimming cost V 4 bases and J 5 bases; bases outside gene matches: 11. The CDR3 loop reads CASSLQEGGANEKLFF. CDR3 bases: TGCGCCAGCAGCCTTCAAGAAGGGGGCGCAAATGAAAAACTGTTTTTT.

This clonotype came up many times. The V call is TRBV18, the J call TRBJ2-3; 8 bases match TRBD2. Trimming took 3 bases from V and 5 from J; bases not matched to a gene: 13. This CDR3 region has 17 residues. Germline V lookup: CDR1 KGHSH, CDR2 LQKENI. The CDR3 DNA reads TGTGCCAGCTCACCCCTAGGTGCGGGGGGCCGTCAAGATACGCAGTATTTT. As protein: CASSPLGAGGRQDTQYF.

The rearrangement uses TRBV9 and TRBJ1-2, with 8 bases fitting TRBD1. V lost 4 bases and J lost 6; bases outside the gene matches: 8. The CDR3 is made up of 14 amino acids. Germline loops: CDR1 SGDLS, CDR2 YYNGEE. The CDR3 protein is CASSPQDRVNGYTF. CDR3 nucleotide sequence: TGTGCCAGCAGCCCTCAGGACAGGGTAAATGGCTACACCTTC. The full variable domain, with the rest looked up from reference TRBV9 and TRBJ1-2, is DSGVTQTPKHLITATGQRVTLRCSPRSGDLSVYWYQQSLDQGLQFLIQYYNGEERAKGNILERFSAQQFPDLHSELNLSSLELGDSALYFCASSPQDRVNGYTFGSGTRLTVV.

This clonotype has just a few counts. The gene calls are TRBV5-1 and TRBJ1-1; the D gene is possibly TRBD1 (6 bases). The CDR3 has 13 residues. The V and J ends lost 0 bases and 6 bases respectively, with 9 bases between them. Per germline, CDR1 SGHRS and CDR2 YFSETQ. CDR3 sequence reads: CASSLAGAAEAFF. In nucleotides, the CDR3 is TGCGCCAGCAGCTTGGCGGGGGCGGCTGAAGCTTTCTTT.

The chain is built from TRBV30 and TRBJ2-3; D not resolved. The length of the CDR3 is 13 residues. Germline CDR1 GTSNPN, CDR2 SVGIG (reference sequence). Trimming left V 2 bases short and J 6 bases short, with 12 bases between. CDR3: CAWSPNAGDTQYF. The CDR3 region has the DNA TGTGCCTGGAGTCCCAACGCTGGGGATACGCAGTATTTT.

The J gene is TRBJ1-1, the V gene TRBV20-1; no firm D call. Germline CDR1 reads DFQATT; CDR2 reads SNEGSKA (reference sequence). Trimming pared 2 bases from V and 5 bases from J, leaving 9 bases between. The length of the CDR3 is 12 residues. The CDR3 region has the DNA TGCAGTGCTAGAAAGGCCGAAACTGAAGCTTTCTTT. It translates to CSARKAETEAFF.

This clonotype came up many times. The chain uses TRBV7-9 and TRBJ2-1; 10 bases map to TRBD2. The CDR3 loop spans 17 amino acids. CDR1 and CDR2 from the germline V gene are SEHNR and FQNEAQ (reference sequence). Trimming cost V 0 bases and J 8 bases; bases outside gene matches: 10. The CDR3 sequence is CASSLALASGGWHEQFF. In DNA, the CDR3 is TGTGCCAGCAGCTTAGCGCTCGCTAGCGGGGGTTGGCATGAGCAGTTCTTC.

This clonotype was detected ten times or more. The J gene is TRBJ2-5, the V gene TRBV5-1; D possibly corresponds to TRBD2 (6 bases). There are 15 residues in the CDR3. V was clipped by 4 bases and J by 0 bases, with 13 bases between them. Germline lookup yields CDR1 SGHRS and CDR2 YFSETQ. The chain's CDR3 is CASSTNRDYQETQYF. Written as DNA, the CDR3 is TGCGCCAGCAGCACTAACCGGGACTACCAAGAGACCCAGTACTTC.

This clonotype has only a few counts. The rearrangement uses TRBV7-2 and TRBJ1-3; D remains ambiguous. The CDR3 has 14 amino acids. The ends were cut back, 5 bases at V and 1 base at J, with 9 bases in the middle. Germline V gene data show CDR1 as SGHTA and CDR2 as FQGNSA. Here the CDR3 reads CASSRSPSGNTIYF. The CDR3, as DNA: TGTGCCAGCAGCCGTAGCCCTTCTGGAAACACCATATATTTT.

This clonotype was counted a few times. The chain employs TRBV19 and TRBJ2-6, with 9 bases identical to TRBD1. The CDR3 is made up of 19 amino acids. Germline values: CDR1 LNHDA, CDR2 SQIVND (reference sequence). After removal of 9 bases from V and 0 bases from J, the junction contained 15 bases not matched to a gene. CDR3 sequence (DNA): TGTGCCAGCTCCCACGGAGGGGGACAGGGAAACTCTGGGGCCAACGTCCTGACTTTC. It codes for CASSHGGGQGNSGANVLTF.

The chain has TRBV7-9 and TRBJ1-5; D gene unclear. Germline assignment: CDR1 SEHNR and CDR2 FQNEAQ (reference sequence). Trimming cost V 5 bases and J 7 bases, with 9 bases left between them. The CDR3 sequence is 12 residues long. This chain's CDR3 is CASSPVRQPQHF. In DNA, the CDR3 is TGTGCCAGCAGCCCAGTAAGACAGCCCCAGCATTTT.

This chain uses TRBV9 with TRBJ2-2; TRBD2 is a possible D gene (6 bases). Trimming cost V 6 bases and J 5 bases, with 14 bases left between them. Germline loops: CDR1 SGDLS, CDR2 YYNGEE. This CDR3 comprises 14 residues. The chain's CDR3 is CASNPGGITGELFF. CDR3 sequence (DNA): TGTGCCAGCAACCCCGGGGGAATTACCGGGGAGCTGTTTTTT.

Here the CDR3 DNA reads TGTGCCAGCAGTTTCGGGAGAAAGAGTAAAGCTTTCTTT. Amino acids: CASSFGRKSKAFF. The chain recombines TRBV7-2 with TRBJ1-1, with D hard to call. Germline CDR1 is SGHTA and CDR2 is FQGNSA. The CDR3 loop spans 13 amino acids. The V and J ends lost 6 bases and 9 bases respectively, with 17 bases between them. The full variable domain, completed using reference TRBV7-2 and TRBJ1-1, is GAGVSQSPSNKVTEKGKDVELRCDPISGHTALYWYRQSLGQGLEFLIYFQGNSAPDKSGLPSDRFSAERTGGSVSTLTIQRTQQEDSAVYLCASSFGRKSKAFFGQGTRLTVV.

This clonotype was recorded at least ten times. The chain recombines TRBV20-1 with TRBJ2-3; D possibly uses TRBD1 or TRBD2 (5 bases each). Looked up from germline, CDR1 is DFQATT and CDR2 is SNEGSKA (reference sequence). V lost 5 bases, J lost 4 bases, and 13 bases lay in between. The CDR3 has 13 amino acids. The DNA of the CDR3 is TGCAGTGCTTTCCGTCGGGGCGCAGATACGCAGTATTTT. Translated: CSAFRRGADTQYF.

This clonotype was detected a few times. The J gene is TRBJ1-2, the V gene TRBV4-2; tentatively, D is TRBD1 (5 bases). V lost 0 bases to trimming and J lost 2 bases, with 13 bases between them. The CDR3 length is 16 residues. CDR1 LGHNA and CDR2 YNFKEQ come from the germline V gene. The CDR3 DNA is TGTGCCAGCAGCCAAGAGGTTCAGGGCCCGAACTATGGCTACACCTTC. It translates to CASSQEVQGPNYGYTF.

This clonotype has ten or more counts. The chain links TRBV7-2 to TRBJ1-5; D gene unclear. Trimming left V 4 bases short and J 5 bases short, with 12 bases between. The CDR3 contains 14 residues. CDR1 SGHTA and CDR2 FQGNSA come from the germline V gene. The CDR3 protein is CASSSTSADQPQHF. CDR3 coding DNA: TGTGCCAGCAGCTCTACAAGCGCCGATCAGCCCCAGCATTTT. Full variable domain (missing parts from reference TRBV7-2 and TRBJ1-5): GAGVSQSPSNKVTEKGKDVELRCDPISGHTALYWYRQSLGQGLEFLIYFQGNSAPDKSGLPSDRFSAERTGGSVSTLTIQRTQQEDSAVYLCASSSTSADQPQHFGDGTRLSIL.

This clonotype was picked up many times. This chain uses TRBV6-5 with TRBJ1-1; possibly TRBD1 for D (5 bases). The CDR3 has 15 amino acids. Germline V gives CDR1 MNHEY, CDR2 SVGAGI. Trimming shortened V by 0 bases and J by 1 base, and 9 bases separated the two germline ends. The CDR3 nucleotides are TGTGCCAGCAGTTACTCTCCTCAGGGGAACACTGAAGCTTTCTTT. Translating gives CASSYSPQGNTEAFF.

This chain links TRBV7-2 with TRBJ2-1, with 8 positions matching TRBD1. This CDR3 spans 15 amino acids. CDR1 and CDR2 (germline): SGHTA, FQGNSA. Germline trimming cut 7 bases from V and 4 bases from J; bases unmatched to any gene: 9. CDR3 nucleotides: TGTGCCAGCAAGAGGGGCGGACAGGGATACAATGAGCAGTTCTTC. This translates into CASKRGGQGYNEQFF.

There are a few counts of this clonotype. The chain couples TRBV4-1 to TRBJ2-1; D is ambiguous. With 1 base removed from V and 8 bases from J, the gap between germline ends came to 6 bases. Germline V CDR1 and CDR2: MGHRA, YSYEKL. CDR3 length: 12 amino acids. The CDR3 here is CASSQVLYEQFF. The CDR3 nucleotides read TGCGCCAGCAGCCAAGTGTTGTATGAGCAGTTCTTC.

The table lists this clonotype with many counts. V is TRBV7-2 and J is TRBJ2-3; tentative D call: TRBD2 (5 bases). The length of the CDR3 is 14 residues. Germline lookup yields CDR1 SGHTA and CDR2 FQGNSA. Trimming removed 5 bases from V and 2 bases from J, with 11 bases in between. The CDR3 coding sequence is TGTGCCAGCAGCCCAGCCCGGGACACAGATACGCAGTATTTT. Amino acid sequence: CASSPARDTDTQYF. Variable domain in full (rest from reference TRBV7-2 and TRBJ2-3): GAGVSQSPSNKVTEKGKDVELRCDPISGHTALYWYRQSLGQGLEFLIYFQGNSAPDKSGLPSDRFSAERTGGSVSTLTIQRTQQEDSAVYLCASSPARDTDTQYFGPGTRLTVL.

The rearrangement links TRBV6-1 to TRBJ1-2; the match to TRBD1 covers 7 bases. The V and J ends lost 4 bases and 3 bases, in that order; junction bases with no gene match: 14. Per the germline V gene, CDR1 is MNHNS and CDR2 is SASEGT. The CDR3 sequence is 17 residues long. The CDR3 here is CASSAQRGGGPYYGYTF. Here the CDR3 DNA reads TGTGCCAGCAGTGCTCAGCGGGGAGGGGGCCCCTACTATGGCTACACCTTC.

This clonotype was seen more than once but under ten times. CDR3 loop: CASSQFYPTSTDTQYF. In DNA form, the CDR3 reads TGCGCCAGCAGCCAGTTTTACCCAACGAGCACAGATACGCAGTATTTT. V usage is TRBV4-3 and J usage is TRBJ2-3, with D hard to call. The CDR3 has 16 amino acids. Trimming stripped 3 bases from V and 0 bases from J, with 13 bases between. The germline V gene has CDR1 LGHNA and CDR2 YSLEER.